This TCR beta chain was documented in a study of blood T cell repertoires in COVID-19. The V end lost 4 bases, the J end lost 5 bases, and 6 bases lay between the germline ends. CDR3 length: 12 amino acids. Clones were read by immunoSEQ multiplex PCR, and TCRdb kept only the in-frame ones, dropping some. The profile shows roughly 110,000 clones, approximately 80% of them singletons. V and J are TRBV12-3 or TRBV12-4 and TRBJ1-5; D not certain. The sequenced sample consisted of peripheral blood. The receptor was derived from a woman in her 70s with acute or convalescent COVID-19. The DNA of the CDR3 is TGTGCCAGCAGTTCGGGTGATCAGCCCCAGCATTTT. This codes for CASSSGDQPQHF.